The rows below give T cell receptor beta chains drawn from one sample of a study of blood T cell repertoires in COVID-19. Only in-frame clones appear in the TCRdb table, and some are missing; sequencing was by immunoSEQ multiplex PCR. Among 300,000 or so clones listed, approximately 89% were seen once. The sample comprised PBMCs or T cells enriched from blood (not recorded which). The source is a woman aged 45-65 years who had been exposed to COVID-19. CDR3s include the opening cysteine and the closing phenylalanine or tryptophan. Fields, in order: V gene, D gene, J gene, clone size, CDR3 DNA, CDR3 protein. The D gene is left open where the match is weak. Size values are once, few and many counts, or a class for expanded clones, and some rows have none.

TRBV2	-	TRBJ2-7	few	TGTGCCAGCATCCGGAGGGTGGGACAGGAGCAGTACTTC	CASIRRVGQEQYF
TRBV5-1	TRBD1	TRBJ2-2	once	TGCGCCAGCAGCTACATTACGGACAGGGAAACCGGGGAGCTGTTTTTT	CASSYITDRETGELFF
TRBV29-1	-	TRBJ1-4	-	TGCAGCGTGACAGAAGGGCACCCGGATTATGAAAAACTGTTTTTT	CSVTEGHPDYEKLFF
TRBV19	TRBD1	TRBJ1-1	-	TGTGCCAGTAGTATACCGGGACAGACGAACACTGAAGCTTTCTTT	CASSIPGQTNTEAFF
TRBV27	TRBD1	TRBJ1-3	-	TGTGCCAGCAGTCCCGGGACAGGATCTGGAAACACCATATATTTT	CASSPGTGSGNTIYF
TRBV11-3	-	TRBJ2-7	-	TGTGCCAGCAGCTTAGGGGCCGTCAGCTACGAGCAGTACTTC	CASSLGAVSYEQYF
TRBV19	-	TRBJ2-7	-	TGTGCCAGTAGTATCCGAGTGTTCTACGAGCAGTACTTC	CASSIRVFYEQYF
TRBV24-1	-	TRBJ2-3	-	TGTGCCACCAGTGCCCCGACACCAATCACGCAGTATTTT	CATSAPTPITQYF
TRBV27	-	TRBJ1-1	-	TGTGCCAGCAGTTATGGGACACAGAACACTGAAGCTTTCTTT	CASSYGTQNTEAFF
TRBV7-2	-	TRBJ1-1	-	TGTGCCAGCACCTATCTGGGGCAGAACACTGAAGCTTTCTTT	CASTYLGQNTEAFF
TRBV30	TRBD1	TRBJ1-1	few	TGTGCCCTCAAGGAGGGGGCGGGACGAACTGAAGCTTTCTTT	CALKEGAGRTEAFF
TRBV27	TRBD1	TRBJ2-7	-	TGTGCCAGCAGTCCCGGGACAGCCACCTCGACCCAAAAGTACTTC	CASSPGTATSTQKYF
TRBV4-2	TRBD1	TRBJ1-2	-	TGTGCCAGCAGCCAACGTGGACAGGGAAGGCGTTCCGGCTACACCTTC	CASSQRGQGRRSGYTF
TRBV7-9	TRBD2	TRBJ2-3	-	TGTGCCAGCAGCGTAACTAGCGGGACCACAGATACGCAGTATTTT	CASSVTSGTTDTQYF
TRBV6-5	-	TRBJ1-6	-	TGTGCCAGCAGTTACTCGGGCAGGGAAGGCTCACCCCTCCACTTT	CASSYSGREGSPLHF
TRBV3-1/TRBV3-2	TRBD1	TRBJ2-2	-	TGTGCCAGCAGCCAAGGGTGGTCAGGGGGCTATGGCGGGGAGCTGTTTTTT	CASSQGWSGGYGGELFF
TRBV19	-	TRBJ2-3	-	TGTGCCAGTAGTATAGACCCGGGGAGGGATACGCAGTATTTT	CASSIDPGRDTQYF
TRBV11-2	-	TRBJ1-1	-	TGTGCCAGCAGCTCCGGCGGAACTGAAGCTTTCTTT	CASSSGGTEAFF
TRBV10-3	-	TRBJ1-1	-	TGTGCCATCAGTGATAGTTTTGTTTCGGGGTTAAGAATCTACACTGAAGCTTTCTTT	CAISDSFVSGLRIYTEAFF
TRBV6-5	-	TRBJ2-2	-	TGTGCCAGCAGTTACTCAGGGGCCACCGGGGAGCTGTTTTTT	CASSYSGATGELFF
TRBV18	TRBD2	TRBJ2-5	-	TGTGCCAGCTCACGCTTACCTAGCGGGTGGGGCAACGGTTCCAGCCAAGAGACCCAGTACTTC	CASSRLPSGWGNGSSQETQYF
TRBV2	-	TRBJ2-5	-	TGTGCCAGCAGCGGGGTCGGAGAGACCCAGTACTTC	CASSGVGETQYF
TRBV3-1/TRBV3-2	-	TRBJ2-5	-	TGTGCCAGCAGCCCGGCTACAGGGTCGCAGGAGACCCAGTACTTC	CASSPATGSQETQYF
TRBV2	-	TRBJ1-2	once	TGTGCCAGCAGAGCTGACAGGTCTTATGGCTACACCTTC	CASRADRSYGYTF
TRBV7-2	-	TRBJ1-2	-	TGTGCCAGCAGCGAGGATACAGGGTCGCATGGCTACACCTTC	CASSEDTGSHGYTF
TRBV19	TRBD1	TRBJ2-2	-	TGTGCCAGTAGGCACAGGGGCGCGAACACCGGGGAGCTGTTTTTT	CASRHRGANTGELFF
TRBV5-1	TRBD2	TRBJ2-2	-	TGCGCCAGCAGCTTATTACCGGGACTAGCGGGACTGAACACCGGGGAGCTGTTTTTT	CASSLLPGLAGLNTGELFF
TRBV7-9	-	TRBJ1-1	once	TGTGCCAGCACCCCGCTACAGCTACTGAACACTGAAGCTTTCTTT	CASTPLQLLNTEAFF
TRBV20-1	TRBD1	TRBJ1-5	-	TGCAGTGCTAGTAAACCGGGACAGGGCAATCAGCCCCAGCATTTT	CSASKPGQGNQPQHF
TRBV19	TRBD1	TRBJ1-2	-	TGTGCCAGTAGCCCCCGACAGGGTGGTTTTGGTGGCTACACCTTC	CASSPRQGGFGGYTF
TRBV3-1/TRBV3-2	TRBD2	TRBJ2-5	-	TGTGCCAGCAGCCAAGGGGGCGGGGGTTGGTTAGAGACCCAGTACTTC	CASSQGGGGWLETQYF
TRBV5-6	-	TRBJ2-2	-	TGTGCCAGCAACCTACGAGGGTCCGGGGAGCTGTTTTTT	CASNLRGSGELFF
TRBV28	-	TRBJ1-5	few	TGTGCCAGCCGAACCTCGGGGGGGGTCAATCAGCCCCAGCATTTT	CASRTSGGVNQPQHF
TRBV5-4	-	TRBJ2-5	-	TGTGCCAGCAGCTTGAGTCCGACTAGCCAAGAGACCCAGTACTTC	CASSLSPTSQETQYF
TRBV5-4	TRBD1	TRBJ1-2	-	TGTGCCAGCAGCTTGCCCTCGACAGGGGGTGTGTATGGCTACACCTTC	CASSLPSTGGVYGYTF
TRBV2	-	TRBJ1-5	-	TGTGCCAGCAATACAGAGTATAGCAATCAGCCCCAGCATTTT	CASNTEYSNQPQHF
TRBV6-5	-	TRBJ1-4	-	TGTGCCAGCTGGGCCAGGGATGAAAAACTGTTTTTT	CASWARDEKLFF